Listed below are T cell receptor beta chains from one sample, sequenced in a study of shared clonotypes between healthy human individuals. Method: immunoSEQ multiplex PCR; TCRdb's copy keeps in-frame clones and lacks some. This sample has 2 million to 2.5 million clones, with 95% found just once. The material sequenced was naive CD4+ T cells sorted from blood. The receptor source for this set is a man between 18 and 29 years old in good health. Each CDR3 is given with its conserved first and last residue. The order of the fields is CDR3 length, D gene, J gene, clone size, V gene, CDR3 protein, CDR3 DNA. The D gene is left open where the match is weak. Size is stated for part of the rows, as once, few or many counts, or as a class when the clone is expanded.

15 | . | TRBJ2-2 | . | TRBV5-6 | CASSLGVSGTGELFF | TGTGCCAGCAGCTTAGGGGTTTCGGGCACCGGGGAGCTGTTTTTT
17 | TRBD2 | TRBJ2-1 | . | TRBV2 | CASSLGLAELSYNEQFF | TGTGCCAGCAGTCTAGGACTAGCGGAACTCTCCTACAATGAGCAGTTCTTC
14 | . | TRBJ2-3 | . | TRBV5-1 | CASRDTSAADTQYF | TGCGCCAGCAGGGACACGAGTGCAGCAGATACGCAGTATTTT
14 | TRBD2 | TRBJ2-5 | . | TRBV5-1 | CASSLTSGGETQYF | TGCGCCAGCAGCTTAACTAGCGGGGGAGAGACCCAGTACTTC
16 | . | TRBJ1-6 | . | TRBV18 | CASSPLTATSNSPLHF | TGTGCCAGCTCACCGTTGACAGCCACGAGTAATTCACCCCTCCACTTT
14 | . | TRBJ2-7 | . | TRBV10-3 | CAISEWDRTSEQYF | TGTGCCATCAGTGAGTGGGACCGTACCTCCGAGCAGTACTTC
15 | TRBD2 | TRBJ2-2 | few | TRBV7-2 | CASSSSGVNTGELFF | TGTGCCAGCAGCTCTAGCGGGGTGAACACCGGGGAGCTGTTTTTT
17 | . | TRBJ1-1 | . | TRBV28 | CASSLSLGTFLDTEAFF | TGTGCCAGCAGTTTAAGTTTGGGCACATTTTTGGACACTGAAGCTTTCTTT
17 | . | TRBJ2-7 | . | TRBV28 | CASLRGQGSLKGSVQYF | TGTGCCAGCCTGAGAGGGCAGGGGTCCCTTAAAGGCTCCGTGCAGTACTTC
15 | TRBD1 | TRBJ2-5 | . | TRBV7-2 | CASTFQGQSSETQYF | TGTGCCAGCACATTTCAGGGACAGTCGTCAGAGACCCAGTACTTC
15 | TRBD1 | TRBJ2-1 | . | TRBV25-1 | CASSEFGTGASEQFF | TGTGCCAGCAGTGAATTCGGGACAGGGGCCAGTGAGCAGTTCTTC